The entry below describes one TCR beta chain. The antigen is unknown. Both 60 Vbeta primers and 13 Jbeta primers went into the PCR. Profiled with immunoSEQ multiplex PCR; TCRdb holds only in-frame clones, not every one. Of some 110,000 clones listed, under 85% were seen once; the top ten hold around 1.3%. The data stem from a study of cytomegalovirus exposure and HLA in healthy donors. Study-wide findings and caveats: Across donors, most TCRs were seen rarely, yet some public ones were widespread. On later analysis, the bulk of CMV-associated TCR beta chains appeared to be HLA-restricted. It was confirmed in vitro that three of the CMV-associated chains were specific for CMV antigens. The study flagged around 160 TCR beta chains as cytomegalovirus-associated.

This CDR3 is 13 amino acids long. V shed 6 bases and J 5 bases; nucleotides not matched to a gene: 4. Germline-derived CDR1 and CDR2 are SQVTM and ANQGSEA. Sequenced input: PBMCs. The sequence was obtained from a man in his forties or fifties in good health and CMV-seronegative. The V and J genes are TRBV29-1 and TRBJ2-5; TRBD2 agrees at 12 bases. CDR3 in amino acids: CSVNLAGGETQYF. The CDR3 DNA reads TGCAGCGTGAATCTAGCGGGGGGGGAGACCCAGTACTTC.